The clone carrying this T cell receptor beta chain occurred once. The antigen remains unidentified. J gave up 8 bases and V 0 bases, and 6 bases lay outside the gene matches. Per the germline V gene, CDR1 is GTSNPN and CDR2 is SVGIG (reference sequence). This CDR3 is 14 amino acids long. Sample treatment: oral pan-JAK inhibitor, 5-10 mg twice daily. PBMCs, the starting material, were the source of sorted CD4+ and CD8+ T cells. These data originate in a study of CD8+ T cells in alopecia areata. Looking at the study overall: Tofacitinib ran 6 to 18 months, followed by 6 months off drug. The share of scalp area affected provided the severity score for treated patients. Whole-study findings and limits: Both scalp clonality and the expanded CD8+ clones among the top 100 showed a significant decrease with tofacitinib.

As the sequencing template, cDNA was produced by extracting RNA and reverse transcribing it. Sequencing was performed with immunoSEQ multiplex PCR; in TCRdb, only in-frame clones are kept and a portion is missing. The data contain 75,000 to 80,000 clones, around 67% of them singletons. The TCR was taken from a human donor with alopecia areata. Here the sequenced sample was CD8+ T cells sorted from blood, taken at week 24, from a patient treated with tofacitinib. The chain recombines TRBV30 with TRBJ1-4; 7 positions match TRBD1. DNA of the CDR3: TGTGCCTGGAGTGTAACAGGGGTTAGCGAAAAACTGTTTTTT. This gives the protein CAWSVTGVSEKLFF.